This T cell receptor beta chain was identified in a study of T cell repertoires in cytomegalovirus infection. TCRdb fed the reads into MiXCR, producing one record per CDR3 protein. The sample includes nearly 650,000 distinct CDR3 sequences, 24% of them seen just once. This clonotype appeared many times. One end of the junction does not line up with germline, which may come from a read error. The germline V gene has CDR1 SGHTA and CDR2 FQGNSA. The CDR3 has 11 amino acids. This TCR came from a human donor in good health (CMV status not recorded). Some clones in this sample may be carry-over from other donors' samples. This chain links TRBV7-2 with TRBJ1-1; TRBD1 might be the D (6 bases). Sequencing input: CD8+ T cells from PBMCs. CDR3 sequence: CASSPGTPVLF. The CDR3 nucleotides are TGTGCCAGCAGCCCCGGGACACCGGTTCTCTTT.